This TCR beta chain originates from a study of T-cell reconstitution after alpha-beta-depleted transplantation in children (dated by TCRdb to 2016 to 2017). At the level of the whole study: Using TCR repertoire profiling, the study followed T-cell immune reconstitution in a quantitative way in children after TCRalphabeta/CD19-depleted allogeneic hematopoietic cell transplantation. General study outcomes and caveats: Over the following months the frequencies of hyperexpanded clones went down, and after one year T-cell counts and TCRbeta diversity were mostly credited to newly produced T cells. The apparently early recovery of alphabetaT-cell counts about two months after transplant reportedly depended on only several hundred rapidly expanded clones that came from non-depleted graft cells. In some patients, high TCRbeta diversity at day 60 was attributed to recipient T cells and intrathymic progenitors that had survived conditioning.

The CDR3 spans 14 residues, from the cysteine through the phenylalanine. Solely the CDR3 DNA is kept, with 42 bases framed from the first base. V trim: 6 bases; J trim: 8 bases; unmatched bases: 10. The CDR1 and CDR2 encoded by the germline V gene (reference sequence) are MNHEY and SMNVEV. The library was obtained by PCR. Sequenced on an Illumina HiSeq 2500. Molecular barcoding was employed in the preparation of TCR libraries, with unique molecular identifiers being used to normalize TCRbeta repertoire quantification. The public reads were reanalyzed by TCRdb: fastp trimming at Q25, MiXCR alignment, in-frame beta chains only. One record per CDR3 amino acid sequence lists the most common genes and DNA. In this sample the table shows 480,000 or so distinct CDR3 sequences, about 10% of which occur a single time. Together, the top ten hold just over 2% of the sample. A note on this clonotype: Its specific antigen is unknown. Base qualities are missing; no much larger clone stands one base away.

The sample's treatment or condition label is to be understood as: allogeneic hematopoietic cell transplantation with graft depleted of TCRalphabeta T cells and CD19 B cells. Transplant recipients were children who received TCRalphabeta/CD19-depleted allogeneic hematopoietic cell grafts. The rearranged segments are TRBV27 and TRBJ1-2, with TRBD1 matching 9 junction bases. The sample was PBMCs, taken before TCRalphabeta/CD19-depleted stem cell transplant. The receptor was isolated from a child aged 2 to 15 with inherited bone marrow failure, due to receive a stem cell transplant. This receptor carries the CDR3 CASRATGGAGGYTF. The DNA sequence is as follows: TGTGCCAGCAGAGCAACAGGGGGCGCCGGGGGCTACACCTTC.